This T cell receptor beta chain was recovered during a study of cytomegalovirus exposure and HLA in healthy donors. This CDR3 has 11 residues. Germline V lookup: CDR1 GTSNPN, CDR2 SVGIG (reference sequence). PCR involved 60 Vbeta and 13 Jbeta primers. The data were produced by immunoSEQ multiplex PCR, yet TCRdb's version contains in-frame clones alone and is incomplete. Found here are about 160,000 clones, 55% to 80% of them singletons; the top ten hold roughly 4.1%. The sequence was collected from a woman under 30 in good health and CMV-seropositive. This sequence joins TRBV30 and TRBJ2-5; D uncertain. TRBJ2-7 explains the end of the DNA better; the J call may be wrong. Sequenced: PBMCs. CDR3 in DNA: TGTGCCTGGAGTGGAGCCTACGAGCAGTACTTC. Residues: CAWSGAYEQYF.